This T cell receptor beta chain was sequenced during a study of human T cells and chemical hapten exposure. Whole-study results and caveats: Once DPC sensitization occurred, TCRs above 1 in 1000 frequency showed no change.

TCRdb independently ran MiXCR on the RACE reads; one entry per CDR3 protein. The sample carries some 330,000 distinct CDR3 sequences, around 5.5% recorded once. The sample holds a few counts of this clonotype. Its specificity is not known. The time point denotes: pre-sensitization, week 0. The treatment denotes: therapeutic diphenylcyclopropenone sensitization with weekly scalp DPC. Germline assignment: CDR1 DFQATT and CDR2 SNEGSKA (reference sequence). The CDR3 contains 12 residues. The ends were cut back, 6 bases at V and 5 bases at J, with 11 bases in the middle. This rearrangement joins TRBV20-1 to TRBJ2-1; no firm D call. The specimen was whole blood, collected in connection with sensitization to the hapten diphenylcyclopropenone (DPC). This receptor was taken from a woman aged 18-29 years with alopecia areata. Some clones in this sample may be carry-over from other donors' samples. The CDR3 DNA sequence: TGCAGTGCCACGTGGGCGGACAATGAGCAGTTCTTC. As protein: CSATWADNEQFF.